These 20 T cell receptor beta chains originate from one sample sequenced in a study of T-cell memory formation after mild COVID-19. Using its own MiXCR run on the 5' RACE reads, TCRdb lists one record per CDR3 protein. This table holds around 400,000 distinct CDR3 sequences, approximately 25% found once. Sequencing used PBMCs or a T cell subset sorted from them (not recorded which). These receptors all stem from an adult woman who had mild COVID-19 (a few samples of this study predate the infection). Cell type and time point are not known.

The chain combines TRBV7-4 with TRBJ1-4; D not certain. This CDR3 is 14 amino acids long. The germline V gene has CDR1 SGHVT and CDR2 SQSDAQ. The V gene lost 5 bases and the J gene lost 8 bases, with 15 bases spanning the gap. The CDR3 here is CASSLLLEEEKLFF. For the CDR3, the DNA is TGTGCCAGCAGCCTCCTCTTGGAGGAGGAAAAACTGTTTTTT.

The chain uses TRBV7-2 and TRBJ1-2, with D maybe TRBD1 (5 bases). CDR1 is SGHTA and CDR2 is FQGNSA in the germline V gene. This CDR3 region has 16 residues. V lost 2 bases, J lost 4 bases, and 17 bases lay in between. Written as DNA, the CDR3 is TGTGCCAGCAGCTTATCCGTCAAAAGGGGAGGCTATGGCTACACCTTC. It is translated as CASSLSVKRGGYGYTF.

In this sample, this clonotype turned up many times. J is TRBJ1-1 and V is TRBV5-1; D uncertain. V shed 0 bases and J shed 1 base, with 7 bases lying between them. Germline V gene data show CDR1 as SGHRS and CDR2 as YFSETQ. CDR3 length equals 14 residues. This CDR3 reads CASSLGPANTEAFF. As DNA, the CDR3 is TGCGCCAGCAGCTTGGGTCCGGCGAACACTGAAGCTTTCTTT.

V is TRBV12-3 or TRBV12-4 and J is TRBJ2-5; 8 nucleotides match TRBD2. Losses at the gene ends were 0 bases for V and 9 bases for J; bases not matched to a gene: 15. The CDR3 sequence is 17 residues long. The CDR3 region has the DNA TGTGCCAGCAGTTTAGCGTTCAGTGCATCGGGGGGGGTACCCCAGTACTTC. Translating gives CASSLAFSASGGVPQYF.

In this sample, this clonotype turned up a few times. CDR3 sequence: CASKEGSYNEQFF. CDR3 nucleotide sequence: TGTGCCAGCAAAGAGGGCTCCTACAATGAGCAGTTCTTC. The rearrangement uses TRBV12-3 or TRBV12-4 and TRBJ2-1; D is possibly TRBD2 (5 bases). The CDR3 extends over 13 amino acids. V lost 7 bases and J 0 bases, leaving 7 bases between the germline ends.

This clonotype has only a few counts. The chain combines TRBV6-2 or TRBV6-3 with TRBJ2-7; the match to TRBD2 covers 11 bases. J was trimmed by 7 bases and V by 6 bases; bases with no gene match: 8. The CDR3 consists of 14 residues. Germline V lookup: CDR1 MNHEY, CDR2 SVGEGT. CDR3 region: CASRTSGMAREQYF. CDR3 bases: TGTGCCAGCAGGACTAGCGGGATGGCTCGGGAGCAGTACTTC.

This chain joins TRBV27 and TRBJ2-7, with D maybe TRBD2 (6 bases). V was pared by 0 bases and J by 5 bases, with 14 bases between. The CDR3 totals 15 residues. Germline V gene sequence: CDR1 MNHEY, CDR2 SMNVEV (reference sequence). CDR3 in DNA: TGTGCCAGCAGTTTATCGTCGTGGGGGGTTCACGAGCAGTACTTC. Translation: CASSLSSWGVHEQYF.

The rearrangement uses TRBV12-3 or TRBV12-4 and TRBJ2-7, with D possibly being TRBD2 (5 bases). The CDR3 contains 14 residues. Trimming removed 4 bases at V and 0 bases at J, with 10 bases between. The CDR3 sequence is CASSSIARSYEQYF. CDR3 nucleotide sequence: TGTGCCAGCAGTTCAATAGCGCGCTCCTACGAGCAGTACTTC.

V and J are TRBV11-1 and TRBJ2-3; a possible D gene is TRBD1 (5 bases). The CDR3 has 15 residues. Germline lookup yields CDR1 SGHAT and CDR2 FQDESV (reference sequence). The V and J ends lost 5 bases and 1 base respectively, with 13 bases between them. This CDR3 is CASSDRYLGTDTQYF. Here the CDR3 DNA reads TGTGCCAGCAGCGACAGATACCTTGGCACAGATACGCAGTATTTT.

The V gene is TRBV20-1, the J gene TRBJ2-2, with 10 bases lining up with TRBD2. This CDR3 contains 15 residues. Germline V lookup: CDR1 DFQATT, CDR2 SNEGSKA (reference sequence). The ends lost 6 bases at V and 4 bases at J; junction bases unmatched: 8. This CDR3 is CSAGGLAASTGELFF. The CDR3 region has the DNA TGCAGTGCAGGAGGACTAGCGGCGAGCACCGGGGAGCTGTTTTTT.

This clonotype was seen a few times. The rearrangement links TRBV12-3 or TRBV12-4 to TRBJ2-3, with D perhaps matching TRBD2 (6 bases). Deletions cut 5 bases from V and 6 bases from J, with 18 bases between. The CDR3 loop spans 15 amino acids. The CDR3 DNA reads as TGTGCCAGCAGTCCAGGTGGGACTCCGAGGGATACGCAGTATTTT. It is translated as CASSPGGTPRDTQYF.

The rearrangement links TRBV7-8 to TRBJ2-3; maybe TRBD1 (5 bases). CDR3 length equals 14 residues. Between the trimmed V and J ends, which lost 7 bases and 0 bases, there was a span of 11 bases. Per the germline V gene, CDR1 is SGHVS and CDR2 is FQNEAQ. CDR3 in DNA: TGTGCCAGCATGCTGACAGTTAGCACAGATACGCAGTATTTT. The encoded protein is CASMLTVSTDTQYF.

The chain uses TRBV4-1 and TRBJ1-1; D might be TRBD1 (5 bases). V gave up 3 bases and J gave up 3 bases, with 11 bases separating them. The germline gives CDR1 MGHRA, CDR2 YSYEKL. The CDR3 extends over 14 amino acids. The DNA for the CDR3 is TGCGCCAGCAGCCATGGGAAGGGGTACACTGAAGCTTTCTTT. This sequence encodes CASSHGKGYTEAFF.

V and J are TRBV12-3 or TRBV12-4 and TRBJ2-3; 7 bases are a match to TRBD2. J was trimmed by 0 bases and V by 4 bases; bases with no gene match: 7. The CDR3 loop spans 16 amino acids. The CDR3 DNA reads as TGTGCCAGCAGTTCCAAACTAGCGACTAGCACAGATACGCAGTATTTT. Its translation: CASSSKLATSTDTQYF.

The chain carries TRBV5-1 and TRBJ1-5, with D perhaps matching TRBD1 (5 bases). The germline V and J ends were trimmed by 2 bases and 0 bases, with 15 bases remaining between them. Looked up from germline, CDR1 is SGHRS and CDR2 is YFSETQ. There are 17 residues in the CDR3. The CDR3 loop reads CASSFPGRRYSNQPQHF. The CDR3 bases are TGCGCCAGCAGCTTTCCGGGACGGAGATATAGCAATCAGCCCCAGCATTTT.

This chain connects TRBV20-1 to TRBJ2-1, with 13 bases that match TRBD2. Germline values: CDR1 DFQATT, CDR2 SNEGSKA (reference sequence). With V trimmed by 2 bases and J by 4 bases, 8 bases remained unmatched. CDR3 length: 17 residues. CDR3 residues: CSARPRTSGSVYNEQFF. The CDR3 DNA reads as TGCAGTGCTAGACCCCGGACTAGCGGGAGTGTGTACAATGAGCAGTTCTTC.

This clonotype was counted between two and nine times. Relative to the germline gene, one junction end is altered; a read error may explain this. The genes are TRBV24-1 and TRBJ2-6; 8 positions agree with TRBD2. In germline, CDR1 is KGHDR, CDR2 SFDVKD. The CDR3 has 16 residues. Here the CDR3 reads CATSPGGGSAANVLTF. The CDR3 DNA follows: TGTGCCACCTCCCCGGGGGGGGGCTCTGCGGCCAACGTCCTGACTTTC.

The sample holds a few counts of this clonotype. V gene TRBV7-9 combines with J gene TRBJ2-1; TRBD1 or TRBD2 may be the D gene (5 bases each). Germline V CDR1 and CDR2: SEHNR, FQNEAQ (reference sequence). The CDR3 has 12 amino acids. V was pared by 6 bases and J by 15 bases, with 18 bases between. The CDR3, as DNA: TGTGCCAGCAGTTCAGGGAGACACCATGGGTTCTTC. It yields the protein CASSSGRHHGFF.

This clonotype appeared once. The V and J genes are TRBV23-1 and TRBJ2-4; 8 bases are a match to TRBD1. TRBV23-1 counts as an open reading frame of uncertain function. V lost 6 bases to trimming and J lost 4 bases; unmatched junction nucleotides: 14. The CDR3 has 17 residues. CDR3: CASSLDRATDWKNIQYF. CDR3 bases: TGCGCCAGCAGCCTGGACAGGGCCACGGATTGGAAAAACATTCAGTACTTC.

This clonotype occurred a few times. The chain uses TRBV7-9 and TRBJ2-1; D is possibly TRBD2 (5 bases). Germline V gene sequence: CDR1 SEHNR, CDR2 FQNEAQ (reference sequence). The V end lost 7 bases, the J end lost 6 bases, and 7 bases lay between the germline ends. The CDR3 contains 11 residues. The CDR3 nucleotides are TGTGCCAGCAATCGGGGCAATGAGCAGTTCTTC. Translation gives CASNRGNEQFF.